The 3 T cell receptor beta chains presented below share a single source sample, sequenced in a study of blood T cell repertoires in COVID-19. The assay was immunoSEQ multiplex PCR, and TCRdb's table has in-frame clones only and misses some. The sample comprises roughly 76,000 clones, more than 75% of which are singletons, and approximately 1.6% rests with the top ten. Sequenced input: peripheral blood. The receptors derive from a man aged 45-65 years with acute or convalescent COVID-19.

The genes are TRBV20-1 and TRBJ1-1, with 8 bases aligning to TRBD1. V shed 3 bases, J shed 10 bases, and the junction held 4 bases outside the gene matches. The germline CDR1 and CDR2 sequences are DFQATT and SNEGSKA (reference sequence). This CDR3 comprises 11 residues. The CDR3 here is CSARQQGGAFF. CDR3 DNA: TGCAGTGCTAGGCAACAGGGGGGAGCTTTCTTT.

This clone came up once. V and J are TRBV4-3 and TRBJ2-3; 7 bases align to TRBD1. The V gene's germline CDR1 is LGHNA and CDR2 YSLEER. The trim removed 0 bases at V and 3 bases at J, leaving 12 bases unmatched. CDR3 length equals 18 residues. CDR3 sequence reads: CASSQEWGRGMRTDTQYF. CDR3 DNA sequence: TGCGCCAGCAGCCAAGAATGGGGCAGGGGGATGAGGACAGATACGCAGTATTTT.

This chain joins TRBV27 and TRBJ2-1; D perhaps matches TRBD1 (6 bases). Trimming removed 4 bases at V and 0 bases at J, with 10 bases between. Germline V CDR1 and CDR2: MNHEY, SMNVEV (reference sequence). There are 15 residues in the CDR3. CDR3 region: CASSSGTLSYNEQFF. The DNA of the CDR3 is TGTGCCAGCAGTTCCGGGACACTCTCCTACAATGAGCAGTTCTTC.